The rows below give T cell receptor beta chains drawn from one sample of a study of cytomegalovirus exposure and HLA in healthy donors. Generated by immunoSEQ multiplex PCR, the TCRdb table keeps only in-frame clones and is missing some. The sample has 200,000 or so clones; 65% to 85% are singletons. Sequencing input: PBMCs. The receptors here all came from a boy between 2 and 15 years old in good health and CMV-seronegative. The CDR3 runs from the conserved cysteine through the conserved F or W. Each record gives: CDR3 DNA, CDR3 protein, D gene, clone size, J gene, V gene. A D gene is named only where the DNA matches it firmly. Expanded clones are given a class, and other clones once, few, many or no size at all.

TGTGCCAGCAGCTGGACAGGGCCCGATGAAAAACTGTTTTTT | CASSWTGPDEKLFF | TRBD1 | - | TRBJ1-4 | TRBV13
TGTGCCAGCAGTGAGTCAGGGCGTGAAAAACTGTTTTTT | CASSESGREKLFF | - | - | TRBJ1-4 | TRBV2
TGTGCCAGCAGCCGCGAGATTGGGCTGAACACTGAAGCTTTCTTT | CASSREIGLNTEAFF | - | - | TRBJ1-1 | TRBV7-2
TGTGCCAGCAGTAGGGGGGGCAGAATTGCAGATACGCAGTATTTT | CASSRGGRIADTQYF | - | - | TRBJ2-3 | TRBV6-1
TGTGCCAGCAGCTGGACAGGTTCTGAAGCTTTCTTT | CASSWTGSEAFF | TRBD1 | - | TRBJ1-1 | TRBV5-5
TGTGCCAGCAGCCGAGCTCGGACAGGGAAAATTAACTATGGCTACACCTTC | CASSRARTGKINYGYTF | TRBD1 | - | TRBJ1-2 | TRBV7-2
TGTGCCTGGAGTGTAGGCCCGGGCAGGGGGGCTATTGAAGCTTTCTTT | CAWSVGPGRGAIEAFF | TRBD1 | - | TRBJ1-1 | TRBV30
TGTGCCGCCAAACCAACACTAGCTAGGGACACCGGGGAGCTGTTTTTT | CAAKPTLARDTGELFF | - | - | TRBJ2-2 | TRBV5-6
TGTGCCAGCGGGGCAGCCTCGCATGGCTACACCTTC | CASGAASHGYTF | - | few | TRBJ1-2 | TRBV7-6
TGCGCCAGCAGCCCGCGGGGGGGCCACCCTCTTACAGAGCAGTTCTTC | CASSPRGGHPLTEQFF | TRBD2 | - | TRBJ2-1 | TRBV5-1
TGTGCCAGCAGCCCGCCGGCAGGGGTTGAGCAGTTCTTC | CASSPPAGVEQFF | - | - | TRBJ2-1 | TRBV9
TGCGCCAGCAGCCAAGATGCGGGGAGCAATCAGCCCCAGCATTTT | CASSQDAGSNQPQHF | - | - | TRBJ1-5 | TRBV4-1
TGTGCCAGCAGCGGGGACAGCGCTGGAAACACCATATATTTT | CASSGDSAGNTIYF | TRBD1 | - | TRBJ1-3 | TRBV7-2
TGCAGTGCCCGTCTGACAGAAGGCTACACCTTC | CSARLTEGYTF | - | - | TRBJ1-2 | TRBV20-1
TGTGCCAGCAGGATCCAGGGGGGCGGCAGACGAGTACAGCCCCAGCATTTT | CASRIQGGGRRVQPQHF | TRBD1 | - | TRBJ1-5 | TRBV7-8
TGTGCCAGTAGTCCCCTTGTGGACCGGGGTCAAGAGACCCAGTACTTC | CASSPLVDRGQETQYF | - | - | TRBJ2-5 | TRBV19